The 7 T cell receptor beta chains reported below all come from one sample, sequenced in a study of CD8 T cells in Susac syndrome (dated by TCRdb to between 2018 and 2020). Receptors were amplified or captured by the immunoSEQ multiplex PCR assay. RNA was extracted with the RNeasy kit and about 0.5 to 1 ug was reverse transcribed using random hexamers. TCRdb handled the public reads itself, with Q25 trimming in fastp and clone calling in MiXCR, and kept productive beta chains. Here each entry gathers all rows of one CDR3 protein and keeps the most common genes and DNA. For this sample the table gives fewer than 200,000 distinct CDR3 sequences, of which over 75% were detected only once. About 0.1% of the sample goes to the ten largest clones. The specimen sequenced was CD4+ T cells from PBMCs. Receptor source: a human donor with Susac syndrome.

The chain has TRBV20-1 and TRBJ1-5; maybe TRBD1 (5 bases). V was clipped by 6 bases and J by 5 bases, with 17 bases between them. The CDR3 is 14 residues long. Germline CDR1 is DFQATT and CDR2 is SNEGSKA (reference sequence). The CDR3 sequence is CSAGRANLDQPQHF. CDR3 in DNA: TGCAGTGCGGGCAGGGCTAATTTGGATCAGCCCCAGCATTTT.

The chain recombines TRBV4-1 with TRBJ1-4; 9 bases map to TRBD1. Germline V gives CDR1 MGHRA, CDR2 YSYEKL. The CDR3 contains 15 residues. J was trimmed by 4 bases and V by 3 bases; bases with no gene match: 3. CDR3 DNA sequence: TGCGCCAGCAGCCAGGAGGGACAGGGTAATGAAAAACTGTTTTTT. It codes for CASSQEGQGNEKLFF.

This CDR3 is CASSHVAGTEDQPQHF. For the CDR3, the DNA is TGCGCCAGCAGCCATGTCGCCGGGACAGAGGATCAGCCCCAGCATTTT. V and J are TRBV4-1 and TRBJ1-5; 7 bases are shared with TRBD1. This CDR3 is built from 16 residues. Germline lookup yields CDR1 MGHRA and CDR2 YSYEKL. The trim removed 3 bases at V and 5 bases at J, leaving 10 bases unmatched.

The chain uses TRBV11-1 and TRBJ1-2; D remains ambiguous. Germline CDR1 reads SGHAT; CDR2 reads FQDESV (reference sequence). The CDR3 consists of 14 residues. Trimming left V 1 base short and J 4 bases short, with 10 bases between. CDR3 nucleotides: TGTGCCAGCAGCTTAGTAGGACCAACCTATGGCTACACCTTC. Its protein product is CASSLVGPTYGYTF.

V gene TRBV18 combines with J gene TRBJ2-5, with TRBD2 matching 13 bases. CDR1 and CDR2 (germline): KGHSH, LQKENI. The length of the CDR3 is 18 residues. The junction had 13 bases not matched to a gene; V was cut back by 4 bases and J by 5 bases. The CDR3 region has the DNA TGTGCCAGCTCACTGGGACTAGCGGGATCTAAGAAAGAGGAGACCCAGTACTTC. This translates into CASSLGLAGSKKEETQYF.

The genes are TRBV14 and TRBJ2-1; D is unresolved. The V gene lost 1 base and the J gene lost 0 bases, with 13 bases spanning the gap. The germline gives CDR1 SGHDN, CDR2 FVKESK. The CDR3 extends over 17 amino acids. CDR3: CASSQAPGLSSYNEQFF. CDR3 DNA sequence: TGTGCCAGCAGCCAAGCCCCTGGGTTGAGCTCCTACAATGAGCAGTTCTTC.

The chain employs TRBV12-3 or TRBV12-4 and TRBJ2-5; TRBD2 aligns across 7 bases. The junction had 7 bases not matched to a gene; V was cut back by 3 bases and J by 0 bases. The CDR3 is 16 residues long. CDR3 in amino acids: CASSFSGGRDQETQYF. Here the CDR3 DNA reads TGTGCCAGCAGTTTCTCGGGGGGAAGGGACCAAGAGACCCAGTACTTC.